Listed below are T cell receptor beta chains from one sample, sequenced in a study of metastatic and nonmetastatic thyroid tumors. TCRdb called clones again from the PCR reads with MiXCR. In the table there are around 20,000 clones, 28% of which are singletons. Input material: tumor tissue. The receptors were sampled from a female donor with papillary thyroid cancer or a benign thyroid nodule (not recorded which). Some clones in this sample may be carry-over from other donors' samples. The CDR3 runs from the conserved cysteine through the conserved F or W. D genes are given only for firm matches. The size field is filled for only some rows; it gives once, few, many or a size class.

v_call	j_call	clone_size	d_call	cdr3_nt	cdr3_aa
TRBV7-3	TRBJ2-3	NA	TRBD1	TGTGCCAGCAGCCGGACAGGGGTGGCAGATACGCAGTATTTT	CASSRTGVADTQYF
TRBV20-1	TRBJ1-5	NA	NA	TGCAGTGCTAGAGTCGGAGGCAATCAGCCCCAGCATTTT	CSARVGGNQPQHF
TRBV11-1	TRBJ2-4	many	TRBD1	TGTGCCAGCAGCCCCGGACAGGGTTTGGTTGCCAAAAACATTCAGTACTTC	CASSPGQGLVAKNIQYF
TRBV9	TRBJ2-5	few	TRBD2	TGTGCCAGCAGCGTAGAATGGGGGGGCCAAGAGACCCAGTACTTC	CASSVEWGGQETQYF
TRBV27	TRBJ2-7	NA	TRBD2	TGTGCCAGCAGTTCGACGGGAGGGCTCTACGAGCAGTACTTC	CASSSTGGLYEQYF
TRBV6-1	TRBJ2-7	medium-sized	TRBD2	TGTGCCAGCAGTATCCTAGCGGACTCGTCCTACGAGCAGTACTTC	CASSILADSSYEQYF
TRBV6-2/TRBV6-3	TRBJ2-7	few	TRBD2	TGTGCCAGCAGCGGGAGGGCCGGTAATTACGAGCAGTACTTC	CASSGRAGNYEQYF
TRBV2	TRBJ2-1	few	NA	TGTGCCAGCAGTGAATATCGAACCCCGACCAACAATGAGCAGTTCTTC	CASSEYRTPTNNEQFF
TRBV7-2	TRBJ2-1	many	TRBD2	TGTGCCAGCAGCTTAACGGGACTAGCGGGAGGGCAGTTCTTC	CASSLTGLAGGQFF
TRBV28	TRBJ1-1	many	NA	TGTGCCAGCAGAATGCCCGGGGTGTCGAGGACTGAAGCTTTCTTT	CASRMPGVSRTEAFF
TRBV12-3/TRBV12-4	TRBJ1-1	NA	TRBD1	TGTGCCAGCAGTTTCTGGCAGGGGGGGGACACTGAAGCTTTCTTT	CASSFWQGGDTEAFF
TRBV6-1	TRBJ1-1	few	NA	TGTGCCAGCAGCCCCGGGATCAGTCCTGAAGCTTTCTTT	CASSPGISPEAFF
TRBV28	TRBJ2-5	NA	TRBD1	TGTGCCAGCAGTCTAGCCGGGACAGGGGGCGAAGAGACCCAGTACTTC	CASSLAGTGGEETQYF
TRBV5-1	TRBJ2-2	once	NA	TGCGCCAGCAGTCTGAACACCGGGGAGCTGTTTTTT	CASSLNTGELFF
TRBV30	TRBJ1-1	NA	NA	TGTGCCTGGAGTGTACAATCGTTCGGGGTGAACACTGAAGCTTTCTTT	CAWSVQSFGVNTEAFF
TRBV6-1	TRBJ2-7	few	NA	TGTGCCAGCAGCCCGAGGGAGGCTAGGGGCTCCTACGAGCAGTACTTC	CASSPREARGSYEQYF
TRBV5-5	TRBJ2-7	many	TRBD2	TGTGCCAGCAGCTATAGGTGGGGGGGAGAGAGCGAGCAGTACTTC	CASSYRWGGESEQYF
TRBV16	TRBJ1-2	many	NA	TGTGCCAGCAGCCCAGAGGTAAACAGGGCGAACTATGGCTACACCTTC	CASSPEVNRANYGYTF
TRBV6-5	TRBJ2-7	NA	TRBD1	TGTGCCAGCAGATACGTACAGGGGGGCGAGCAGTACTTC	CASRYVQGGEQYF
TRBV24-1	TRBJ2-5	many	NA	TGTGCCACCAGTGATTGGACAGACCAAGAGACCCAGTACTTC	CATSDWTDQETQYF
TRBV27	TRBJ1-3	medium-sized	NA	TGTGCCAGCCACTCCGGCTCTGGAAACACCATATATTTT	CASHSGSGNTIYF
TRBV27	TRBJ2-1	NA	NA	TGTGCCAGCAGTTTAGTGACAGGACCCCACAATGAGCAGTTCTTC	CASSLVTGPHNEQFF
TRBV6-1	TRBJ2-1	few	NA	TGTGCCTGCAGTGAAACCGGGATCCAAGGCGATGAGCATTTCTTC	CACSETGIQGDEHFF
TRBV6-1	TRBJ1-2	few	TRBD1	TGTGCCAGCAGCCCGGGAGGGGGCGGAGGCTACACCTTC	CASSPGGGGGYTF
TRBV2	TRBJ2-7	NA	NA	TGTGCCAGCATTGTACCACCCTACGAGCAGTACTTC	CASIVPPYEQYF
TRBV28	TRBJ2-7	many	TRBD2	TGTGCCAGCTTAGGCCTAGCGGGAGAGGTCGGTTACGAGCAGTACTTC	CASLGLAGEVGYEQYF
TRBV6-6	TRBJ2-7	NA	NA	TGTGCCAGCAGTTCCGAGGTGTACTACGAGCAGTACTTC	CASSSEVYYEQYF
TRBV6-2/TRBV6-3	TRBJ2-7	NA	NA	TGTGCCAGCAGAAACAGCTCCTACGAGCAGTACTTC	CASRNSSYEQYF
TRBV6-5	TRBJ2-1	few	TRBD2	TGTGCCAGCAGTTACTCGAGTTCTAGCGGATACTCCTACAATGAGCAGTTCTTC	CASSYSSSSGYSYNEQFF
TRBV12-3/TRBV12-4	TRBJ1-5	few	NA	TGTGCCAGCAGGGGTGAACATGGAACTGGGCAGCCCCAGCATTTT	CASRGEHGTGQPQHF
TRBV2	TRBJ2-7	medium-sized	TRBD2	TGTGCCAGCAGTGACCCACTAGCGGGCTCCTACGAGCAGTACTTC	CASSDPLAGSYEQYF
TRBV3-1	TRBJ2-5	NA	NA	TGTGCCAGCAGCCAGTCTACCGGTACAGGGAAGACCCAGTACTTC	CASSQSTGTGKTQYF
TRBV5-4	TRBJ1-4	NA	TRBD1	TGTGCCAGCAGCTTTAACAGGGGGATAAATGAAAAACTGTTTTTT	CASSFNRGINEKLFF
TRBV19	TRBJ1-2	few	NA	TGTGCCAGTAGTATAGGGACAGTGCCAACCTACACCTTC	CASSIGTVPTYTF
TRBV13	TRBJ2-3	NA	TRBD1	TGTGCCAGCAGCTTGGAAAGACAGGGGGCTAGTGATACGCAGTATTTT	CASSLERQGASDTQYF
TRBV6-1	TRBJ1-1	NA	NA	TGTGCCAGCCGCCGTACTAGTGAGAACACTGAAGCTTTCTTT	CASRRTSENTEAFF
TRBV27	TRBJ2-3	many	NA	TGTGCCAGCAGTTTCCGACCAACCTCTCGGGATACGCAGTATTTT	CASSFRPTSRDTQYF
TRBV30	TRBJ1-5	NA	TRBD1	TGTGCCTGGCAGGGGGGGGAAAAGCCCCAGCATTTT	CAWQGGEKPQHF
TRBV7-2	TRBJ2-5	many	TRBD2	TGTGCCAGCAGCTTACTAGCGGGAGGTCAAGAGACCCAGTACTTC	CASSLLAGGQETQYF
TRBV5-1	TRBJ2-7	NA	NA	TGCGCCAGCAGCTCTGCCTACGAGCAGTACTTC	CASSSAYEQYF
TRBV2	TRBJ1-5	many	NA	TGTGCCACCTCCAGTTATAGCAATCAGCCCCAGCATTTT	CATSSYSNQPQHF
TRBV6-1	TRBJ2-2	medium-sized	TRBD1	TGTGCCAGCAATAATCACAGGGGGCGCCCCGGGGAGCTGTTTTTT	CASNNHRGRPGELFF